This TCR beta chain was sequenced during a study of shared clonotypes between healthy human individuals. Study details: Aged 18 to 49, the donors were a couple of women and a few men.

Germline V CDR1 and CDR2: WNHNN, SYGVQD (reference sequence). Trimming shortened V by 5 bases and J by 9 bases, and 17 bases separated the two germline ends. This CDR3 region has 14 residues. Assay used: immunoSEQ multiplex PCR; TCRdb lists only in-frame clones, some missing. The table includes 700,000 or so clones, approximately 79% detected once. Investigators divided CD4+ cells into CD45RA+ naive and CD45RA-negative memory subsets. This clone came up many times. The specimen was memory CD4+ T cells sorted from blood. The subset: CD45RA-negative fraction. J is TRBJ2-4 and V is TRBV10-1; D gene ambiguous. This TCR was sampled from a young woman in good health. CDR3 residues: CASSKEQTSGIQYF. The DNA of the CDR3 is TGCGCCAGCAGTAAAGAACAGACCTCGGGCATTCAGTACTTC.